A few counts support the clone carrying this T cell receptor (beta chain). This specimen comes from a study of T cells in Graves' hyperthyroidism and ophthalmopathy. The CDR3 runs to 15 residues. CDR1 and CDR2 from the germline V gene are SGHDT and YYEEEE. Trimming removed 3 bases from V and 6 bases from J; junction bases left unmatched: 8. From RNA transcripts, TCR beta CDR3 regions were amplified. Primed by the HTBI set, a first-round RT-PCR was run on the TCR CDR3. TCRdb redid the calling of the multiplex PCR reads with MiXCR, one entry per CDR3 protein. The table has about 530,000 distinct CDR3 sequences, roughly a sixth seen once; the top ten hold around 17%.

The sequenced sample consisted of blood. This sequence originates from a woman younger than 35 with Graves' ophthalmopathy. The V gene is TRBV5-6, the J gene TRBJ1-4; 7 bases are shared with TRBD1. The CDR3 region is CASSWAGQAHEKLFF. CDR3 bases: TGTGCCAGCAGCTGGGCTGGACAGGCGCATGAAAAACTGTTTTTT.